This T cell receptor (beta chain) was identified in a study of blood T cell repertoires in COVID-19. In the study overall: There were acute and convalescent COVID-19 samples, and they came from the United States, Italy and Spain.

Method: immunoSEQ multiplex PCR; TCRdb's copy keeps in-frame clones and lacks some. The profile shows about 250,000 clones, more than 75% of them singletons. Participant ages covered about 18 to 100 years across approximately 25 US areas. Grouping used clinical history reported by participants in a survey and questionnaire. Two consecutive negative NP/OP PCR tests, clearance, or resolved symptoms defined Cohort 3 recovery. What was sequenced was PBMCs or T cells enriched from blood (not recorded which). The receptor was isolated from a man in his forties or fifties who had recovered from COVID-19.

As DNA, the CDR3 is TGTGCCAGCAGCATGGGACTAGCGGCCACAGATACGCAGTATTTT. It codes for CASSMGLAATDTQYF. V is TRBV7-7 and J is TRBJ2-3, with TRBD2 identical over 11 bases. This CDR3 has 15 residues. V shed 5 bases, J shed 2 bases, and the junction held 3 bases outside the gene matches. Germline-derived CDR1 and CDR2 are SSHAT and FNYEAQ (reference sequence).